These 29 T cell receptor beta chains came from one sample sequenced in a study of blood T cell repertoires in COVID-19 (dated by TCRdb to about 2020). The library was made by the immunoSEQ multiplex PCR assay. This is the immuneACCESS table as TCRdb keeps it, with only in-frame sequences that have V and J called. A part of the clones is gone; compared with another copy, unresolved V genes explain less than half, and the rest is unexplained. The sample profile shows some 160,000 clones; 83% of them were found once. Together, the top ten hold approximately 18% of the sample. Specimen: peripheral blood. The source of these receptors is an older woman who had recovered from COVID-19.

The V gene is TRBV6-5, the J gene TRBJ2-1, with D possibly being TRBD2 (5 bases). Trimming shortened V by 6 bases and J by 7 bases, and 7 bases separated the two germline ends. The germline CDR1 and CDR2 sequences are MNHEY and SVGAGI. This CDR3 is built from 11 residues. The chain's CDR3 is CASSRGNEQFF. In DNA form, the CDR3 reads TGTGCCAGCAGCCGGGGTAATGAGCAGTTCTTC.

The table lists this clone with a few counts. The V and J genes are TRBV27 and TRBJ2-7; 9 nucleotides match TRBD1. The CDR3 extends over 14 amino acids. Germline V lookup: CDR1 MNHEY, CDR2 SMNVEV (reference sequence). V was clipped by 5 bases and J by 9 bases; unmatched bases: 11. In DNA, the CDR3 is TGTGCCAGCAGTCTCCGGGACAGGGACCTAGGGCAGTACTTC. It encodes CASSLRDRDLGQYF.

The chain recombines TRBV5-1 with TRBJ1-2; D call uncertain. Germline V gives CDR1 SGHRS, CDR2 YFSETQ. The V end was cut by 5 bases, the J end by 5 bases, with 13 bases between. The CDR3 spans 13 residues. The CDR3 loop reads CASRTTPRYGYTF. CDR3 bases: TGCGCCAGCAGAACGACACCGCGTTATGGCTACACCTTC.

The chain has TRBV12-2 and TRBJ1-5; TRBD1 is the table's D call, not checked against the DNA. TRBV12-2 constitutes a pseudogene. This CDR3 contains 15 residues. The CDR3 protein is CASRLAGRDNQPQHF. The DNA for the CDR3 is TGTGCAAGTCGCTTAGCGGGCAGGGACAATCAGCCCCAGCATTTT.

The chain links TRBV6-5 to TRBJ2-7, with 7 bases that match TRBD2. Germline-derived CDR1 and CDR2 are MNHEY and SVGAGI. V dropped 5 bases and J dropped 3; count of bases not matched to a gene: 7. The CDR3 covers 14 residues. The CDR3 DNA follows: TGTGCCAGCAGTCGCCGCGGGAGCAGCTACGAGCAGTACTTC. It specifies CASSRRGSSYEQYF.

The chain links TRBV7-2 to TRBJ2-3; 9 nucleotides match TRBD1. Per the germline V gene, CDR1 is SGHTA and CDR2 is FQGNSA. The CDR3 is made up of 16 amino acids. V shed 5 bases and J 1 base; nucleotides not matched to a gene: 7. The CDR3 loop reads CASSPGTGRGTDTQYF. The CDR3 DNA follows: TGTGCCAGCAGCCCCGGGACAGGGCGGGGCACAGATACGCAGTATTTT.

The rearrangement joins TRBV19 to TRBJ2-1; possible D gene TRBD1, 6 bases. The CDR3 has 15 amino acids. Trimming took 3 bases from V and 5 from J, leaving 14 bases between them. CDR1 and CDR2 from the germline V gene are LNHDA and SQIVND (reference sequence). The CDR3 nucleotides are TGTGCCAGTAGTATGGACAGTTCAACCAACAATGAGCAGTTCTTC. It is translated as CASSMDSSTNNEQFF.

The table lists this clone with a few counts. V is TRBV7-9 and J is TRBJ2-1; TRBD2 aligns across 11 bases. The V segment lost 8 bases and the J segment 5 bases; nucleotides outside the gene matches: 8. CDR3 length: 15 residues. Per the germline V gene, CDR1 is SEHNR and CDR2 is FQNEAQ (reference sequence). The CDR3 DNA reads TGTGCCAGCGCCCGGGGACTAGCGGTTAACAATGAGCAGTTCTTC. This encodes CASARGLAVNNEQFF.

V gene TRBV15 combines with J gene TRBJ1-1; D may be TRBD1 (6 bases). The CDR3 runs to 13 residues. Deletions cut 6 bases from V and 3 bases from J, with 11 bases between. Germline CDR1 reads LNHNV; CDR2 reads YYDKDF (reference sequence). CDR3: CATRRDTYTEAFF. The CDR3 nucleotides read TGTGCCACCAGACGGGACACCTACACTGAAGCTTTCTTT.

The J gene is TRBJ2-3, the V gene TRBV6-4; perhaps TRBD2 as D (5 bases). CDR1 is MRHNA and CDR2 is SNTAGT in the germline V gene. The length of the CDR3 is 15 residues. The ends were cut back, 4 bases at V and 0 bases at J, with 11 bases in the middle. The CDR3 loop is CASSVSGFSTDTQYF. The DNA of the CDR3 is TGTGCCAGCAGTGTGAGCGGATTTAGCACAGATACGCAGTATTTT.

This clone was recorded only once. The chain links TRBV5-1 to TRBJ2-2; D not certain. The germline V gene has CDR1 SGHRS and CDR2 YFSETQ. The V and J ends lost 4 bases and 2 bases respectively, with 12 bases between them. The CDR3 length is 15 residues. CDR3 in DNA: TGCGCCAGCAGCCTAGTTGCACTCAACACCGGGGAGCTGTTTTTT. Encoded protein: CASSLVALNTGELFF.

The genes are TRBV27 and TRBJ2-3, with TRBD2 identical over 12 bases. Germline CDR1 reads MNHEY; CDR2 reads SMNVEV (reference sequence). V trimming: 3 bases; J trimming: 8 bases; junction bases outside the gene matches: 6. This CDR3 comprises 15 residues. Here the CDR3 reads CASSLSTSGSGTQYF. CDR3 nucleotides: TGTGCCAGCAGTTTGTCGACTAGCGGGAGTGGTACGCAGTATTTT.

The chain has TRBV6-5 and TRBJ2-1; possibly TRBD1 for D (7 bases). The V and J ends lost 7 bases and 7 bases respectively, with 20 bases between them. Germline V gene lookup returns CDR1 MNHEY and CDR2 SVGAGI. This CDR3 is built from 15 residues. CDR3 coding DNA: TGTGCCAGCAAGAGCGGGCAGGGGGAAAGGAATGAGCAGTTCTTC. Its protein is CASKSGQGERNEQFF.

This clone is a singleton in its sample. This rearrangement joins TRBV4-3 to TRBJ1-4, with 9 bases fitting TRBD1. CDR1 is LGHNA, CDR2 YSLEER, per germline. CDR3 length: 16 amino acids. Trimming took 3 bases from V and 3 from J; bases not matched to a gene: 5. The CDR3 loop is CASSQTRQGANEKLFF. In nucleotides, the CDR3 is TGCGCCAGCAGCCAGACGAGACAGGGGGCTAATGAAAAACTGTTTTTT.

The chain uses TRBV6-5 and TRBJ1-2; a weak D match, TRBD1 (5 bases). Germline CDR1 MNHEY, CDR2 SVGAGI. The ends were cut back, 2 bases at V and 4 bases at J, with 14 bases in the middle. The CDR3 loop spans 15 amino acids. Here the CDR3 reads CASSYHKAGGYGYTF. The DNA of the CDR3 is TGTGCCAGCAGTTACCACAAGGCCGGGGGCTATGGCTACACCTTC.

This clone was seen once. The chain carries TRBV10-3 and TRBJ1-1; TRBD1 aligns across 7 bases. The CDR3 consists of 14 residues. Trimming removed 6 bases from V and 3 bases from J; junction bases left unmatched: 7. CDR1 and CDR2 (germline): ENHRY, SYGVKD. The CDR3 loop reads CAIRGITGDTEAFF. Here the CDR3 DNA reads TGTGCCATCAGGGGGATTACAGGGGACACTGAAGCTTTCTTT.

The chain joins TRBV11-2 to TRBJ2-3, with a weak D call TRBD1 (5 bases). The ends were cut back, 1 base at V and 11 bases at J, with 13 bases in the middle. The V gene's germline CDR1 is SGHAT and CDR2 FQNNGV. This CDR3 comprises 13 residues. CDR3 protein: CASSLGGTKVQYF. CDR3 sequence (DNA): TGTGCCAGCAGCTTAGGGGGCACCAAGGTGCAGTATTTT.

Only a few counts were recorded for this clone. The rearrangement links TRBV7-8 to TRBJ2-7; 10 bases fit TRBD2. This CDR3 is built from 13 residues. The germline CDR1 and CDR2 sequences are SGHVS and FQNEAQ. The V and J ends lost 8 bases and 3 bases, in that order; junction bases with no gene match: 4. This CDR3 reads CASARTSGYEQYF. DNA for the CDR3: TGTGCCAGCGCCCGGACTAGCGGCTACGAGCAGTACTTC.

CDR3 in DNA: TGTGCCAGCAGCACGCGACAGGCCGTGGGGAATGAGCAGTTCTTC. It yields the protein CASSTRQAVGNEQFF. The rearrangement joins TRBV9 to TRBJ2-1; tentative D call: TRBD1 (6 bases). This CDR3 has 15 amino acids. V lost 4 bases and J 7 bases, leaving 18 bases between the germline ends. In germline, CDR1 is SGDLS, CDR2 YYNGEE. Full variable domain (missing parts from reference TRBV9 and TRBJ2-1): DSGVTQTPKHLITATGQRVTLRCSPRSGDLSVYWYQQSLDQGLQFLIQYYNGEERAKGNILERFSAQQFPDLHSELNLSSLELGDSALYFCASSTRQAVGNEQFFGPGTRLTVL.

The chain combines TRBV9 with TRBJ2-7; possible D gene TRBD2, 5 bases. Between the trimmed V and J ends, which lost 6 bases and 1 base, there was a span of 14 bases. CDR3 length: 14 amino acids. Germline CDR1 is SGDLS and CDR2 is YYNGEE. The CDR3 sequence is CASTPRAGSYEQYF. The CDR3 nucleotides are TGTGCCAGCACCCCCCGGGCGGGTTCCTACGAGCAGTACTTC.

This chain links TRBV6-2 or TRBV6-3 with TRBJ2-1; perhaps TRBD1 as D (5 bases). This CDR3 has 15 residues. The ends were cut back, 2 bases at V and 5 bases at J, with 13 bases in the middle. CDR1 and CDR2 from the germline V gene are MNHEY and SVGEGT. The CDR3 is CASSYVWEGDNEQFF. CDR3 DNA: TGTGCCAGCAGTTACGTTTGGGAAGGGGACAATGAGCAGTTCTTC.

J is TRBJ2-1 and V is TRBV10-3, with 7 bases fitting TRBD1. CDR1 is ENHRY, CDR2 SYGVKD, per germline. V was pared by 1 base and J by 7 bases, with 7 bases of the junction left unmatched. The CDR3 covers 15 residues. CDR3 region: CAISEFGQVENEQFF. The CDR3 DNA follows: TGTGCCATCAGTGAGTTCGGACAGGTGGAGAATGAGCAGTTCTTC.

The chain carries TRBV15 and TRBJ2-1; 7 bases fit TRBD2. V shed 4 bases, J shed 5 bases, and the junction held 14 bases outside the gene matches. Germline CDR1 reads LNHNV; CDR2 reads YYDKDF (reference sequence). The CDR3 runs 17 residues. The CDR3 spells CATSMGAGWPTNNEQFF. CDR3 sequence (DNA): TGTGCCACCAGCATGGGAGCGGGATGGCCCACTAACAATGAGCAGTTCTTC.

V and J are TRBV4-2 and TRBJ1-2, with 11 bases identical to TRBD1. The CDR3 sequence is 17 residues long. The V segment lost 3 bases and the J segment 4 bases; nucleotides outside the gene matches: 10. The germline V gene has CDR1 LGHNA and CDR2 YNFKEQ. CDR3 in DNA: TGTGCCAGCAGCCAGGACAGGACAGGGGGCATTGGCTATGGCTACACCTTC. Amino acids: CASSQDRTGGIGYGYTF.

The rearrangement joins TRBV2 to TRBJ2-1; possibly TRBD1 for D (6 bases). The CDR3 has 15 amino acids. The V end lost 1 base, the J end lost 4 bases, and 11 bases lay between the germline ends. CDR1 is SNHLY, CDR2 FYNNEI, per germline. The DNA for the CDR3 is TGTGCCAGCAGTGAAGTAAGGGGGAAATACAATGAGCAGTTCTTC. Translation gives CASSEVRGKYNEQFF.

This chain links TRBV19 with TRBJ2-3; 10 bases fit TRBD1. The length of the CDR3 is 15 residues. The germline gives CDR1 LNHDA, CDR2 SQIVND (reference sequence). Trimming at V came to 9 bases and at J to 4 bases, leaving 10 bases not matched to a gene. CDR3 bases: TGTGCCAGCGCCCCCGGGGACAGGGGCTCAGATACGCAGTATTTT. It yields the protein CASAPGDRGSDTQYF.

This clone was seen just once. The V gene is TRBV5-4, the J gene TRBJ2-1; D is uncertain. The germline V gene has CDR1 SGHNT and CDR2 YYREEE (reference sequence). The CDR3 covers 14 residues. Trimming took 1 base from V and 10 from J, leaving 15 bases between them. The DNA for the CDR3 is TGTGCCAGCAGCTTGTCGCTGGCCCCCACCGAGCAGTTCTTC. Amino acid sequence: CASSLSLAPTEQFF.

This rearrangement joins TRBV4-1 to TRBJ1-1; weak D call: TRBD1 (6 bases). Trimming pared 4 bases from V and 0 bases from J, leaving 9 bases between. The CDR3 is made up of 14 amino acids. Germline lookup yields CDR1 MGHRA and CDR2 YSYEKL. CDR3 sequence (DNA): TGCGCCAGCAGCCGGGGGCCCCTGAACACTGAAGCTTTCTTT. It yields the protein CASSRGPLNTEAFF.

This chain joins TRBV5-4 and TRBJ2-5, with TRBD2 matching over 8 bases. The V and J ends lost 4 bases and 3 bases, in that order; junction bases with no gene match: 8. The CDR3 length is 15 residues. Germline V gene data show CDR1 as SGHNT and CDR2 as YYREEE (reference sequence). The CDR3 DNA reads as TGTGCCAGCAGCCCCTCCGGGACTAGTAAAGAGACCCAGTACTTC. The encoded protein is CASSPSGTSKETQYF.